This T cell receptor beta chain was identified in a study of PD-1 blockade in classical Hodgkin lymphoma. Findings of the study overall: Sources of repertoire differences remain undefined, possibly disease activity or prior therapy. Reported findings placed baseline TCR diversity lower in newly diagnosed patients (compared with healthy donors).

The V gene lost 4 bases and the J gene lost 15 bases, with 13 bases spanning the gap. The CDR3 runs to 11 residues. CDR1 is MDHEN and CDR2 is SYDVKM in the germline V gene. Concerning this clone itself: Its antigen is not identified.

The method was immunoSEQ multiplex PCR; TCRdb's version includes in-frame clones alone and lacks a portion of them. The sample has fewer than 10,000 clones; approximately 91% are singletons. Sample time point: newly diagnosed, previously untreated cHL patient sample. It was by magnetic negative selection that CD8+ T cells were isolated from thawed PBMCs. Untreated, newly diagnosed classical Hodgkin lymphoma PBMCs served for comparison. This chain uses TRBV28 with TRBJ2-1; the D gene is possibly TRBD2 (6 bases). Sequenced sample: CD8+ T cells from blood. The sequence came from a human donor with classical Hodgkin lymphoma. CDR3 sequence reads: CASSWATSWFF. Written as DNA, the CDR3 is TGTGCCAGCAGTTGGGCCACTAGCTGGTTCTTC.